This is a list of T cell receptor beta chains from one sample in a study of T cells in Graves' hyperthyroidism and ophthalmopathy. TCRdb processed the multiplex PCR reads anew with MiXCR; each CDR3 protein has one entry. The sample records around 700,000 distinct CDR3 sequences, 35% being singletons. Specimen: blood. The receptors originated from a woman in her forties with Graves' hyperthyroidism. Each CDR3 is given with its conserved first and last residue. A D gene is named only where the DNA matches it firmly. Clone size appears in some rows only: once, few, many, or a class for an expanded clone.

d_gene	j_gene	v_gene	abundance	CDR3nt	CDR3aa
NA	TRBJ2-7	TRBV29-1	many	TGCAGCGTTGTGCAGGACGGTCCCTACGAGCAGTACTTC	CSVVQDGPYEQYF
NA	TRBJ2-2	TRBV10-3	many	TGTGCCATCAGTGAGGCCAGGGACGGGGAGCTGTTTTTT	CAISEARDGELFF
TRBD2	TRBJ2-7	TRBV15	many	TGTGCCACCAGCAGCGGGTCAATAGCGGGATATCAGCAGTACTTC	CATSSGSIAGYQQYF
TRBD1	TRBJ1-2	TRBV20-1	many	TGCAGTGGGACAGGGGCGTCAGATGGCTACACCTTC	CSGTGASDGYTF
NA	TRBJ1-1	TRBV5-1	few	TGCGCCAGCAGCGGACCAGGGAGCGGTGAAGCTTTCTTT	CASSGPGSGEAFF
NA	TRBJ1-1	TRBV19	many	TGTGCCAGTAGTGTTACCGGGGCTCAAGCTTTCTTT	CASSVTGAQAFF
TRBD1	TRBJ1-5	TRBV19	few	TGTGCCACCAGGGGGGGTGGCAATCAGCCCCAGCATTTT	CATRGGGNQPQHF
TRBD1	TRBJ1-4	TRBV7-8	many	TGTGCCAGCAGAACCGGGACAGGGGGTGAAAAACTGTTTTTT	CASRTGTGGEKLFF
TRBD1	TRBJ1-2	TRBV25-1	NA	TGTGCCAGCAGTTCGACTCTCGAGGGGGCGTTCGGCTACACCTTC	CASSSTLEGAFGYTF
NA	TRBJ1-1	TRBV20-1	many	TGCAGTGCCTCAGAAACGGGACGGTCCACTGAAGCTTTCTTT	CSASETGRSTEAFF
TRBD1	TRBJ1-2	TRBV28	many	TGTGCCAGCAGACCGGGACAGAACTATGGCTACACCTTC	CASRPGQNYGYTF
NA	TRBJ1-1	TRBV29-1	many	TGCAGCGTTCAGGTCGACAACCCGAACACTGAAGCTTTCTTT	CSVQVDNPNTEAFF
NA	TRBJ1-2	TRBV12-3/TRBV12-4	few	TGTGCCAGCAGTTTCATGGCAGCTAACTATGGCTACACCTTC	CASSFMAANYGYTF
NA	TRBJ2-1	TRBV10-3	few	TGTGCCATCGAAGTGGGGACTGGGGGCGAGCAGTTCTTC	CAIEVGTGGEQFF
NA	TRBJ2-7	TRBV27	NA	TGTGCCAGCAGTTTTTCGCAGAATGGGGGAGCGCTCGAGCAGTACTTC	CASSFSQNGGALEQYF
TRBD1	TRBJ1-2	TRBV6-5	NA	TGTGCCAGCAGTTACACGAGGACAGGGGGGTTTAGCTATGGCTACACCTTC	CASSYTRTGGFSYGYTF
TRBD1	TRBJ2-5	TRBV25-1	many	TGTGCCAGCAGTGAACCCAGGACAGGGGAGGGGGAGACCCAGTACTTC	CASSEPRTGEGETQYF
TRBD1	TRBJ1-1	TRBV10-3	NA	TGTGCCATCAGTGACACAGGGGATGAAGCTTTCTTT	CAISDTGDEAFF
NA	TRBJ2-5	TRBV10-3	NA	TGTGCCACCGGCTTGGCGGGGGAGACCCAGTACTTC	CATGLAGETQYF
TRBD2	TRBJ2-6	TRBV19	many	TGTGCCAGTAGTGCCAGACTAGCGGGGGGGCCTGGGGCCAACGTCCTGACTTTC	CASSARLAGGPGANVLTF
TRBD2	TRBJ2-7	TRBV10-3	NA	TGTGCCAGCCGAAGCGCGGGAGGGCCAGACGAGCAGTACTTC	CASRSAGGPDEQYF
NA	TRBJ1-1	TRBV29-1	NA	TGCAGCCAGGTTGGACGGCTGAACACTGAAGCTTTCTTT	CSQVGRLNTEAFF
NA	TRBJ2-5	TRBV29-1	NA	TGCAGCGTTGCCGAGGGGACCCAGTACTTC	CSVAEGTQYF
NA	TRBJ2-7	TRBV28	NA	TGTGCCAGCACCACTGGGGTATGGACAGCCATGGCCTACGAGCAGTACTTC	CASTTGVWTAMAYEQYF
NA	TRBJ1-4	TRBV5-1	few	TGCGCCAGCAGCTTCATCGACAGTTCGAATGAAAAACTGTTTTTT	CASSFIDSSNEKLFF
TRBD1	TRBJ2-5	TRBV7-2	many	TGTGCCAGCACGGGACAGTTGGTAGAGACCCAGTACTTC	CASTGQLVETQYF